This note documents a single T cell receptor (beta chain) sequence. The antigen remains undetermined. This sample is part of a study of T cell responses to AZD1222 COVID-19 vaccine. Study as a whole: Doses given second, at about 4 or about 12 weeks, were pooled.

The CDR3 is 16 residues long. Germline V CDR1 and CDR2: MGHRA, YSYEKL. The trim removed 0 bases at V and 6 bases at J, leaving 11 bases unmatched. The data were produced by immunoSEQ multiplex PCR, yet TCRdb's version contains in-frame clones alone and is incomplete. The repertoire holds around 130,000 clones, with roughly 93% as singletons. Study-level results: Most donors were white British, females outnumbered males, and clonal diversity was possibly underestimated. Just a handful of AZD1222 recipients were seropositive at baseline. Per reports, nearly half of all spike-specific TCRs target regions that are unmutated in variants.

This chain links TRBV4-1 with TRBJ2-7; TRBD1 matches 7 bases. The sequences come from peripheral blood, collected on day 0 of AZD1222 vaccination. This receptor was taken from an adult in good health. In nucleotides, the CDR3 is TGCGCCAGCAGCCAAGATCATGACAGGGCGAATGGCGAGCAGTACTTC. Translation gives CASSQDHDRANGEQYF.